This section outlines one T cell receptor beta chain sequence together with its context. The sample comes from a study of cytomegalovirus exposure and HLA in healthy donors. Primers for the PCR totalled 60 Vbeta and 13 Jbeta. Generated by immunoSEQ multiplex PCR, the TCRdb table keeps only in-frame clones and is missing some. The top ten hold less than 2.5% of the sample, which has 150,000 to 200,000 clones, approximately 85% seen once. The sequencing sample was made of PBMCs. This sequence originates from a man aged 18 to 29 in good health and CMV-seropositive.

Written as DNA, the CDR3 is TGTGCCAGCAGCCAAGAAAGGTCGGGAAGCTCCTACGAGCAGTACTTC. Translation gives CASSQERSGSSYEQYF. The chain has TRBV4-2 and TRBJ2-7; a possible D gene is TRBD2 (5 bases). The CDR3 runs to 16 residues. Looked up from germline, CDR1 is LGHNA and CDR2 is YNFKEQ. Trimming took off 0 bases at V and 0 bases at J, with 12 bases between the two ends.